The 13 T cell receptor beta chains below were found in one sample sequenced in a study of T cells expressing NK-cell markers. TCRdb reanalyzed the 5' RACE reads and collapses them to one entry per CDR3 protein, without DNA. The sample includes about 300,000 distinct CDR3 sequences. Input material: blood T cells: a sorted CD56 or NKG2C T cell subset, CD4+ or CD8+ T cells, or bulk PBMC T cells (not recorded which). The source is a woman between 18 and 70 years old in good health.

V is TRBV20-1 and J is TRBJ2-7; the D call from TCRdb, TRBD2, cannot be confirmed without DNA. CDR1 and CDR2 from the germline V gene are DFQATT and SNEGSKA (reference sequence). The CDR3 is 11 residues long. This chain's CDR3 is CSVEGGYEQYF.

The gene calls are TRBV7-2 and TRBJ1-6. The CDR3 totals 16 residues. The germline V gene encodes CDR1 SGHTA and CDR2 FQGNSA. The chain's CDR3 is CASTRRIKTNNSPLHF.

The chain's CDR3 is CSASGSSGGLADTQYF. V is TRBV20-1 and J is TRBJ2-3; TCRdb picks TRBD2, but there is no DNA to check that call. Per germline, CDR1 DFQATT and CDR2 SNEGSKA (reference sequence). This CDR3 is built from 16 residues.

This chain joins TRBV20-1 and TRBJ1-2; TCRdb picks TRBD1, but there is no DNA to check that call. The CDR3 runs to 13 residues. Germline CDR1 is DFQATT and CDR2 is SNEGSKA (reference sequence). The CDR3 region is CSATSNSGHTYTF.

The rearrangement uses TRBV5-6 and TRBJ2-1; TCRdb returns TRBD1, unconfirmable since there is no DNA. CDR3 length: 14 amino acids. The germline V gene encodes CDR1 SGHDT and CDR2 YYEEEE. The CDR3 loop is CASSPIQGRNEQFF.

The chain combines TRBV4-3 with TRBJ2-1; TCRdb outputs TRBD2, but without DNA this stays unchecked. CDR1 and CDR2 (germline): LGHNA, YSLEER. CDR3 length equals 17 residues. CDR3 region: CASSQAVSLASYNEQFF.

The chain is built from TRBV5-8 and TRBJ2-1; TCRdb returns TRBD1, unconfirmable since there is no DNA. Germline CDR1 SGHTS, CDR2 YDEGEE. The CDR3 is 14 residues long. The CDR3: CASRSGTGYNEQFF.

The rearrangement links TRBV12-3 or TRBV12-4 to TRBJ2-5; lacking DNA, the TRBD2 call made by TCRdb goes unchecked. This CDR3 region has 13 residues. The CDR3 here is CASSLLAGGSQYF.

CDR3 sequence: CASSYDGGGQKDTQYF. This chain links TRBV7-3 with TRBJ2-3; TCRdb calls TRBD1, which cannot be checked without DNA. The CDR3 consists of 16 residues. Germline CDR1 and CDR2: SGHTA and FQGTGA.

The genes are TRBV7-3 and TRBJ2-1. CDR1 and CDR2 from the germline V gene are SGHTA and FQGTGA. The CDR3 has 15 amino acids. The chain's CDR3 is CASSLNEATYNEQFF.

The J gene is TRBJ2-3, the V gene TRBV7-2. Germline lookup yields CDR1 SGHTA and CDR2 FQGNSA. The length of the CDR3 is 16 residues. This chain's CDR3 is CASSLEFYAGTDTQYF.

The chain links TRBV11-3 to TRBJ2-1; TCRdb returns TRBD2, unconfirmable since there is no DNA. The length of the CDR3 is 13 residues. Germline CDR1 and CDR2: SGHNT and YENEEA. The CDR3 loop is CASSPGGISRSVF.

CDR3 amino acids: CASSLEGPNTGELFF. This chain uses TRBV5-1 with TRBJ2-2. The germline V gene has CDR1 SGHRS and CDR2 YFSETQ. The CDR3 is made up of 15 amino acids.